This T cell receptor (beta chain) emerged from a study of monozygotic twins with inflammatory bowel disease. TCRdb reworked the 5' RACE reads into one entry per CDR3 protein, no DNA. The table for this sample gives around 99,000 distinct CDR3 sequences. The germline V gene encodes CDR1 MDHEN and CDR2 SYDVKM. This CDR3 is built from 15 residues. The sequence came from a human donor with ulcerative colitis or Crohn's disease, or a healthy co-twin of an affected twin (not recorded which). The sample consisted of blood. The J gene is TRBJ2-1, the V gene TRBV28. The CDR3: CASSPIGLFYNEQFF.